This is a list of T cell receptor beta chains from one sample in a study of regulatory T cells in long-lasting Graves disease. TCRdb re-called the multiplex PCR reads through MiXCR, storing one row per CDR3 protein. The sample lists more than 350,000 distinct CDR3 sequences, around 23% occurring once. The sequences come from peripheral blood mononuclear cells (PBMCs), collected when the disease was refractory, from a patient treated with antithyroid drugs. The receptors here all came from a female donor with Graves disease. Both conserved end residues are trimmed from each CDR3.

TRBV24-1 | ATSDHDRGSTDTQY
TRBV12-3/TRBV12-4 | ASSLAIRSGSVYEQY
TRBV19 | ASSKGGSWRYEQY
TRBV28 | ASSLRDRAQPQH
TRBV10-3 | AISTGSMSGELF
TRBV7-9 | ASKGLATGELF
TRBV28 | ASRGQRAGIYNEQF
TRBV2 | ASRESLAGHNEQF
TRBV12-3/TRBV12-4 | ASSPLAGTGELF
TRBV28 | ASSFAGLQRSEQF
TRBV28 | ASRDLGLGNEQF
TRBV2 | ASSSTGVAGELF
TRBV10-2 | ASREAATNTGELF
TRBV12-3/TRBV12-4 | ASSLRVLTGELF
TRBV28 | ASSFRGRSSANYGYT
TRBV13 | ASSLGEVGEQY
TRBV12-3/TRBV12-4 | ASSLGGAQPQH
TRBV5-1 | ASSQYTGANTEAF
TRBV28 | ASSSKGLAEYEQY
TRBV7-9 | ASSGQGSEQY
TRBV20-1 | SAGTGQGMGLF
TRBV28 | ASSTDRARAKNIQY
TRBV27 | ASSRARGDSEAF
TRBV7-2 | ASSPGLAGTLEQY
TRBV19 | ASSQYDKGYENQPQH
TRBV4-1 | ASSQGVYTEAF
TRBV27 | ASRESDRSYEKLF
TRBV2 | ASRPLVIAKNIQY
TRBV28 | ASRRGWGRKGEQF
TRBV14 | ASSHPPGTGGSEAF
TRBV20-1 | RVVDSLAKNIQY
TRBV3-1 | ASSQDTLIYEQY
TRBV19 | ASSFGTGSKSTNEKLF
TRBV28 | ASSLAGEADTQY
TRBV7-9 | ATVATGEKNEQF
TRBV7-3 | ASSLRGRGELF
TRBV20-1 | SARWQGEAF
TRBV5-8 | ASRVIRLDPEQY
TRBV6-1 | ASSLGPGEKLF
TRBV20-1 | SARDQAGVLYEQY
TRBV12-3/TRBV12-4 | ASSVTGVYRDQPQH
TRBV2 | ASSGVAGGNAGELF
TRBV3-1 | ASSQSDRYYEQY
TRBV18 | ASYRPGGAGTLGYT
TRBV12-3/TRBV12-4 | ASSINSYEQY
TRBV5-6 | ASSLVLTGGSYEQY
TRBV30 | AWSGLGYEQY
TRBV6-1 | ASARTQNVYEQY
TRBV2 | ASSELGGNQPQH
TRBV27 | ASRPTGGRSEKLF
TRBV5-1 | ASSLASSGRYNEQF
TRBV5-1 | ASSLAVRNTEAF
TRBV6-1 | ASSEAGRQWYQETQY
TRBV12-3/TRBV12-4 | ASSLWTSGTETQY
TRBV5-1 | ASTLSDHKETQY
TRBV5-1 | ASSSGTADYGYT
TRBV29-1 | SVEGDRLSQETQY